This T cell receptor (beta chain) was identified during a study of blood T cell repertoires in COVID-19 (TCRdb year 2020). About the investigation overall: Samples from collaborators originated in the United States, Italy and Spain and spanned both the acute and convalescent phases of COVID-19. Where available, HLA class I and class II types were obtained from metadata supplied by the sample provider rather than from assay-based typing. Samples came from the ongoing ImmuneRACE study (first 160 participants) plus 1,254 subjects from 6 global collaborators. A freely available public database, intended as a resource for researchers studying the immune response to SARS-CoV-2, is where the repertoires were released. The prospective study material was composed of cDNA or gDNA derived from T cells, B-cell-depleted T cells, or PBMCs. Subjects who had been exposed to COVID-19, were actively infected with it, or had recovered from it provided the deeply sampled blood TCRbeta repertoires that made up the dataset. A de-identified subject ID, COVID-19 status, age in years and sex were almost always included in the sample metadata.

TCRbeta CDR3 regions were amplified from genomic DNA using the immunoSEQ Assay, a bias-controlled multiplex PCR. As for how the authors treated the data: The number of nucleated cells in each sample was estimated by amplification of reference gene primers within the assay. To quantify the absolute abundance of each unique TCRbeta CDR3 rearrangement, sequence reads were collapsed and filtered. For each sample, productive Simpson clonality was calculated by taking the square root of Simpson's diversity index across productive rearrangements. TCRdb's version of the immuneACCESS table is confined to in-frame rearrangements and falls short of the full clone set. An unresolved V gene accounts for under half of the shortfall where checked; the remainder is of unknown origin. The D gene and trimming were derived from the DNA, and the V and J assignments and clone size from that table. Across this sample there are under 350,000 clones, with around 88% seen only once. The ten biggest clones cover around 4.4% of the sample.

Each collaborating institution followed its own protocols to collect whole blood in K2EDTA tubes. For TCRbeta analysis, collaborator samples were shipped as frozen whole blood, as isolated PBMCs, or as DNA extracted from either sample type. There are 15 amino acids in the CDR3, from cysteine to phenylalanine inclusive. Of all the DNA, just the CDR3 is kept, 45 bases in frame from base 1. The germline V gene (reference sequence) yields PRHDT for CDR1 and FYEKMQ for CDR2. After removal of 5 bases from V and 9 bases from J, the junction retains 12 bases not matched to a gene. Summary of the overall study and its limitations: Clinical and demographic metadata were provided uncurated, with the amount varying by source and participant.

Details on this clone: Its antigen is not yet known. Per-base quality was not reported, and no clone a single base away is much larger than it.

The sequenced sample consisted of peripheral blood. The chain couples TRBV13 to TRBJ2-2; 7 bases in the middle match TRBD2. This receptor was taken from a man aged 35-49 years with acute or convalescent COVID-19. The CDR3 region has the sequence CASSPSGVHRRELFF. The nucleotides are TGTGCCAGCAGCCCGAGCGGGGTCCATCGGCGGGAGCTGTTTTTT.